The clone carrying this TCR beta chain was detected only once. The data stem from a study of blood T cell repertoires in COVID-19. For the study at large: The study drew acute and convalescent COVID-19 samples from the United States, Italy and Spain. PBMCs, B-cell-depleted T cells, or T cells provided the cDNA or gDNA that made up the material.

With 5 bases removed from V and 0 bases from J, the gap between germline ends came to 11 bases. Germline V gene data show CDR1 as MGHDK and CDR2 as SYGVNS. The CDR3 totals 15 residues. In the authors' workflow: Amplifying reference gene primers gave estimates of nucleated cell counts. Profiling relied on immunoSEQ multiplex PCR, and the TCRdb table lists in-frame clones only, not all of them. That table is the source of V, J and clone size, and D and trimming were worked out from the DNA. Of about 110,000 clones listed, just over 85% were seen once; the top ten hold around 2%. The sequence came from a human donor in a cohort sampled during active COVID-19. The chain couples TRBV25-1 to TRBJ2-1; weak D call: TRBD2 (5 bases). The source material was peripheral blood. The CDR3 bases are TGTGCCAGCAGTCCTCGGGCGGGCTCCTACAATGAGCAGTTCTTC. It yields the protein CASSPRAGSYNEQFF.